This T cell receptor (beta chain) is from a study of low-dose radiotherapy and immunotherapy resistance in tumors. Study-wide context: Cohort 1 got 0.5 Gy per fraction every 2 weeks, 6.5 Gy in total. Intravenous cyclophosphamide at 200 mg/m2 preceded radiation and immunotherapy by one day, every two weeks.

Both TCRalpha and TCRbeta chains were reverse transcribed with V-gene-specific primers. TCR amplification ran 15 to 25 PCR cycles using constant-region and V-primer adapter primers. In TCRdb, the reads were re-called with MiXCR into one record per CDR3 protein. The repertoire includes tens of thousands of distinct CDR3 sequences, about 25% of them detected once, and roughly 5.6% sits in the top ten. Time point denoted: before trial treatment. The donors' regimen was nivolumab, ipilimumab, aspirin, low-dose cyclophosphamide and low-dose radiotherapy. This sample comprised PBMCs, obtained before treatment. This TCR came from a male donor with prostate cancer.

CDR3 sequence: CATKGPGNEQFF. The CDR3 nucleotides are TGTGCCACCAAAGGCCCAGGGAATGAGCAGTTCTTC. The J gene is TRBJ2-1, the V gene TRBV6-2 or TRBV6-3; TRBD1 might be the D (5 bases). The CDR3 totals 12 residues. CDR1 is MNHEY and CDR2 is SVGEGT in the germline V gene. Trimming removed 10 bases at V and 7 bases at J, with 14 bases between.